This TCR beta chain was identified in a study of post-analysis software for immune sequencing data. Across the study: Included among the disease courses, which were recorded for the cohort, were relapsing-remitting, secondary progressive and progressive-relapsing multiple sclerosis. Study results and limitations: Significantly lower normalized Chao1 diversity was found in patients with multiple sclerosis relative to controls. Among 5 or 6 TRBV segments more frequent in patients than controls were TRBV5-6, TRBV5-1 and TRBV20-1.

The TCR beta cDNA libraries carried unique molecular identifiers. The authors obtained about 520,000 cDNA molecules from around 0.96 to 9.9 million T cells. TCRdb reanalysed the PCR reads using MiXCR and keeps one entry per CDR3 protein. The sample contains 600,000 to 700,000 distinct CDR3 sequences, 55% to 60% of which appear only once. With respect to this clonotype: As yet, its antigen is unknown.

The CDR3 extends over 16 amino acids. V trimming: 5 bases; J trimming: 1 base; junction bases outside the gene matches: 8. The V gene's germline CDR1 is MNHEY and CDR2 SMNVEV (reference sequence). V and J are TRBV27 and TRBJ2-7; TRBD2 matches 10 bases. Material: blood. This sequence originates from a girl aged 2-10 years with multiple sclerosis. The CDR3 DNA reads TGTGCCAGCAGTCCCTCACTAGCGGGAATGTCCTACGAGCAGTACTTC. Its translation: CASSPSLAGMSYEQYF.